The next 30 T cell receptor beta chains were all read from a single sample in a study of Graves' ophthalmopathy and Graves' hyperthyroidism (dated by TCRdb to 2016 to 2019). Sequencing instrument: Illumina HiSeq 2000. TCR beta CDR3 regions were amplified from RNA transcripts for repertoire sequencing. HTBI primers and the Qiagen OneStep RT-PCR kit were used in a first-round RT-PCR, which was followed by a second-round multiplex PCR, size selection and purification. TCRdb redid the processing of the public reads, applying fastp at Q25 and MiXCR, and retained in-frame beta chains. Rows matching on CDR3 protein sequence are summarized as one entry with the most common DNA and genes. The sample records 500,000 to 700,000 distinct CDR3 sequences, 39% of which are singletons. The top ten clonotypes cover 3.5% to 5% of the sample. Sequencing was performed on peripheral blood or thyroid tissue (not recorded which). These receptors all stem from an adult man with Graves' hyperthyroidism.

A note on this clonotype: A much larger clonotype is one base distant, so this may be a read error. V usage is TRBV2 and J usage is TRBJ2-2; 12 nucleotides align to TRBD2. V gave up 8 bases and J gave up 8 bases; unmatched junction bases: 3. CDR1 and CDR2 from the germline V gene are SNHLY and FYNNEI. The CDR3 contains 13 residues. The CDR3 here is CASGGLAGGELFF. DNA for the CDR3: TGTGCCAGCGGAGGACTAGCGGGAGGGGAGCTGTTTTTT.

With respect to this clonotype: This may arise from a read error, as a much more abundant clone is one base away. The chain has TRBV20-1 and TRBJ1-1; TRBD1 is a possible D gene (5 bases). The CDR3 totals 13 residues. V lost 3 bases and J 7 bases, leaving 15 bases between the germline ends. Germline V gene lookup returns CDR1 DFQATT and CDR2 SNEGSKA (reference sequence). For the CDR3, the DNA is TGCAGTGCTAGCCCCGGACTGGGGGATGAAGCTTTCTTT. Translating it yields CSASPGLGDEAFF.

This clonotype was seen at least ten times. The chain employs TRBV12-3 or TRBV12-4 and TRBJ1-6; D gene unclear. V was trimmed by 2 bases and J by 8 bases, leaving 10 bases between them. The CDR3 runs to 14 residues. In DNA form, the CDR3 reads TGTGCCAGCAGTTTACGGGGTGGGGATTCACCCCTCCACTTT. Its translation: CASSLRGGDSPLHF.

The genes are TRBV6-1 and TRBJ1-5; D is ambiguous. CDR1 and CDR2 (germline): MNHNS, SASEGT. V lost 6 bases and J lost 4, with 7 bases in between. There are 12 residues in the CDR3. CDR3 nucleotides: TGTGCCAGCAGACCGACTAATCAGCCCCAGCATTTT. It specifies CASRPTNQPQHF.

The rearrangement joins TRBV15 to TRBJ1-5; D is unclear. The germline V and J ends were trimmed by 0 bases and 9 bases, with 12 bases remaining between them. The germline V gene encodes CDR1 LNHNV and CDR2 YYDKDF (reference sequence). The CDR3 loop spans 14 amino acids. The CDR3 loop reads CATSRDLGVGPQHF. CDR3 bases: TGTGCCACCAGCAGAGATCTCGGGGTGGGGCCCCAGCATTTT. Variable domain in full (rest from reference TRBV15 and TRBJ1-5): DAMVIQNPRYQVTQFGKPVTLSCSQTLNHNVMYWYQQKSSQAPKLLFHYYDKDFNNEADTPDNFQSRRPNTSFCFLDIRSPGLGDTAMYLCATSRDLGVGPQHFGDGTRLSIL.

The sample holds a few counts of this clonotype. The chain recombines TRBV28 with TRBJ1-4, with D possibly matching TRBD1 (5 bases). The CDR3 spans 13 residues. Germline V gene lookup returns CDR1 MDHEN and CDR2 SYDVKM. Trimming cost V 5 bases and J 8 bases, with 12 bases left between them. The CDR3 sequence: CASSPTGEEKLFF. The CDR3 DNA is TGTGCCAGCAGTCCGACGGGGGAGGAAAAACTGTTTTTT.

V is TRBV29-1 and J is TRBJ2-2; the D gene is possibly TRBD1 (6 bases). V dropped 8 bases and J dropped 8 bases, with 9 bases sitting between them. The CDR3 has 10 amino acids. Germline CDR1 SQVTM, CDR2 ANQGSEA. The CDR3 DNA is TGCAGCACCGGGACAGGGGAGCTGTTTTTT. Protein sequence: CSTGTGELFF.

The rearrangement uses TRBV7-9 and TRBJ2-7, with 10 bases that match TRBD2. This CDR3 comprises 13 residues. Germline trimming cut 5 bases from V and 6 bases from J; bases unmatched to any gene: 4. Looked up from germline, CDR1 is SEHNR and CDR2 is FQNEAQ (reference sequence). The CDR3 loop is CASSPGLAVEQYF. The DNA of the CDR3 is TGTGCCAGCAGCCCCGGACTAGCGGTCGAGCAGTACTTC.

This clonotype is a singleton in its sample. The V call is TRBV7-9, the J call TRBJ2-2; 7 positions agree with TRBD1. The CDR3 is 14 residues long. Germline V gives CDR1 SEHNR, CDR2 FQNEAQ (reference sequence). V shed 2 bases, J shed 7 bases, and the junction held 4 bases outside the gene matches. In DNA, the CDR3 is TGTGCCAGCAGCTTACCACAGGGGCTCGGGGAGCTGTTTTTT. Protein sequence: CASSLPQGLGELFF.

This clonotype came up many times. This chain links TRBV2 with TRBJ2-2; tentatively, D is TRBD2 (6 bases). The length of the CDR3 is 17 residues. Trimming pared 4 bases from V and 0 bases from J, leaving 15 bases between. The V gene's germline CDR1 is SNHLY and CDR2 FYNNEI. The CDR3, as DNA: TGTGCCAGCAGTGGCCAGGAGGGTTCGACGAACACCGGGGAGCTGTTTTTT. Amino acids: CASSGQEGSTNTGELFF.

This clonotype occurred many times. The chain recombines TRBV2 with TRBJ2-6; D is ambiguous. The CDR3 is made up of 14 amino acids. The germline V gene encodes CDR1 SNHLY and CDR2 FYNNEI. V was trimmed by 9 bases and J by 0 bases, leaving 9 bases between them. The CDR3 region has the DNA TGTGCCAGACAGCTACCCTCTGGGGCCAACGTCCTGACTTTC. Amino acid sequence: CARQLPSGANVLTF. The whole variable domain, filled in from reference TRBV2 and TRBJ2-6, reads EPEVTQTPSHQVTQMGQEVILRCVPISNHLYFYWYRQILGQKVEFLVSFYNNEISEKSEIFDDQFSVERPDGSNFTLKIRSTKLEDSAMYFCARQLPSGANVLTFGAGSRLTVL.

At least ten counts were recorded for this clonotype. This chain uses TRBV7-2 with TRBJ2-5, with no clear D. The V gene's germline CDR1 is SGHTA and CDR2 FQGNSA. The CDR3 consists of 16 residues. V was pared by 2 bases and J by 4 bases, with 17 bases between. The CDR3: CASSLNPMGVRETQYF. The CDR3 bases are TGTGCCAGCAGCTTAAACCCTATGGGCGTCAGAGAGACCCAGTACTTC.

This clonotype was observed many times. This chain uses TRBV12-3 or TRBV12-4 with TRBJ1-6; D is possibly TRBD1 (6 bases). This CDR3 region has 14 residues. With 8 bases removed from V and 9 bases from J, the gap between germline ends came to 17 bases. The CDR3: CASQQGPTFSPLHF. For the CDR3, the DNA is TGTGCCAGCCAACAGGGTCCCACCTTTTCACCCCTCCACTTT.

Turning to this clonotype: One junction end does not reproduce the germline sequence, and a read error may be involved. The chain combines TRBV29-1 with TRBJ1-4; 7 nucleotides line up with TRBD1. The CDR3 covers 10 residues. Germline values: CDR1 SQVTM, CDR2 ANQGSEA. CDR3 residues: CSGQQGRRYF. The DNA for the CDR3 is TGCAGCGGTCAACAGGGGAGGCGGTATTTT.

Notes on this clonotype: This may be a read error: a much more frequent sequence differs by one nucleotide. In this CDR3 the conserved last residue, phenylalanine or tryptophan, is missing, so a read error is likely. The rearrangement links TRBV19 to TRBJ1-1; D call uncertain. The ends were cut back, 4 bases at V and 4 bases at J, with 10 bases in the middle. CDR1 is LNHDA, CDR2 SQIVND, per germline (reference sequence). The CDR3 sequence is 13 residues long. The CDR3 sequence: CASSNQASTEAFL. CDR3 DNA sequence: TGTGCCAGTAGTAACCAGGCCAGCACTGAAGCTTTCCTT.

This clonotype was found many times. V gene TRBV24-1 combines with J gene TRBJ2-5, with 10 bases aligning to TRBD1. V dropped 5 bases and J dropped 5; count of bases not matched to a gene: 7. The CDR3 sequence is 15 residues long. Per the germline V gene, CDR1 is KGHDR and CDR2 is SFDVKD. CDR3: CATSGNGQGEETQYF. In DNA, the CDR3 is TGTGCCACCAGTGGGAATGGACAGGGGGAGGAGACCCAGTACTTC.

The chain is built from TRBV2 and TRBJ2-5, with 13 bases fitting TRBD2. CDR3 length: 14 amino acids. The junction had 4 bases not matched to a gene; V was cut back by 7 bases and J by 5 bases. Germline CDR1 and CDR2: SNHLY and FYNNEI. CDR3 protein: CASKKLAGGETQYF. In DNA, the CDR3 is TGTGCCAGCAAAAAACTAGCGGGAGGGGAGACCCAGTACTTC.

To note about this clonotype: The junction departs from the called germline gene at one end, perhaps through a read error. The chain recombines TRBV2 with TRBJ1-3; D gene unclear. The germline V gene has CDR1 SNHLY and CDR2 FYNNEI. This CDR3 has 13 residues. CDR3 amino acids: CANSLDAGNTIYF. The CDR3 region has the DNA TGTGCCAACAGTTTGGATGCGGGAAACACCATATATTTT.

This clonotype was recorded many times. The chain combines TRBV20-1 with TRBJ2-5; D unresolved. V lost 3 bases to trimming and J lost 5 bases, with 13 bases between them. The germline V gene has CDR1 DFQATT and CDR2 SNEGSKA (reference sequence). The CDR3 loop spans 13 amino acids. The CDR3, as DNA: TGCAGTGCTAGTATTGGCCGCCAGGAGACCCAGTACTTC. This codes for CSASIGRQETQYF.

In the case of this clonotype: It may be a read error: a sequence one base away is much more abundant. This chain links TRBV19 with TRBJ2-5, with D possibly called TRBD1 or TRBD2 (5 bases each). The CDR3 runs to 14 residues. Germline lookup yields CDR1 LNHDA and CDR2 SQIVND (reference sequence). With 9 bases removed from V and 5 bases from J, the gap between germline ends came to 19 bases. The CDR3 DNA follows: TGTGCCAGCAGCCAAAATTTCGGGGCTGAGACCCAGTACTTC. Translating it yields CASSQNFGAETQYF.

The V gene is TRBV5-6, the J gene TRBJ2-5, with no clear D. The CDR3 length is 15 residues. CDR1 and CDR2 (germline): SGHDT, YYEEEE. The ends were cut back, 4 bases at V and 5 bases at J, with 18 bases in the middle. CDR3 in amino acids: CASSPVGRSWETQYF. In DNA, the CDR3 is TGTGCCAGCAGCCCGGTAGGCCGGTCCTGGGAGACCCAGTACTTC.

This clonotype showed up just a few times. This sequence joins TRBV10-2 and TRBJ2-3; 11 bases map to TRBD2. Per the germline V gene, CDR1 is WSHSY and CDR2 is SAAADI. J lost 6 bases, V lost 3 bases, and 5 bases had no gene match. The CDR3 length is 15 residues. The CDR3 loop is CASSEVAGGPDTQYF. The CDR3 region has the DNA TGCGCCAGCAGTGAAGTAGCGGGGGGGCCGGATACGCAGTATTTT.

This clonotype was seen a handful of times. This chain uses TRBV5-5 with TRBJ1-1; perhaps TRBD1 as D (6 bases). CDR3 length: 18 residues. The germline gives CDR1 SGHKS, CDR2 YYEKEE (reference sequence). Trimming took 1 base from V and 4 from J, leaving 23 bases between them. The CDR3 protein is CASSLPTGWGLDGTEAFF. The CDR3 coding sequence is TGTGCCAGCAGCTTGCCCACAGGGTGGGGATTGGACGGCACTGAAGCTTTCTTT.

This clonotype has a handful of counts. CDR3 sequence reads: CASSQERGDGYTF. In DNA, the CDR3 is TGCGCCAGCAGCCAAGAACGGGGCGATGGCTACACCTTC. The rearrangement uses TRBV4-1 and TRBJ1-2; D may be TRBD1 (5 bases). Germline V gene data show CDR1 as MGHRA and CDR2 as YSYEKL. V was shortened by 0 bases and J by 6 bases, with 8 bases between the two germline ends. The CDR3 loop spans 13 amino acids.

This chain connects TRBV14 to TRBJ1-1; D remains ambiguous. With 1 base removed from V and 4 bases from J, the gap between germline ends came to 10 bases. Per the germline V gene, CDR1 is SGHDN and CDR2 is FVKESK. This CDR3 region has 14 residues. This CDR3 reads CASSQVRGSTEAFF. CDR3 bases: TGTGCCAGCAGCCAAGTGCGGGGATCCACTGAAGCTTTCTTT.

The rearrangement uses TRBV10-3 and TRBJ2-7; D remains ambiguous. CDR3 length: 15 residues. V was pared by 0 bases and J by 3 bases, with 12 bases between. CDR1 is ENHRY and CDR2 is SYGVKD in the germline V gene. Written as DNA, the CDR3 is TGTGCCATCAGTGAGTCGCTGGGATTGGACTACGAGCAGTACTTC. Residues: CAISESLGLDYEQYF.

The DNA of the CDR3 is TGTGCCATCAGTTCGACTAGCGGGGGGGCCTCCTACAATGAGCAGTACTTC. It translates to CAISSTSGGASYNEQYF. This chain connects TRBV7-2 to TRBJ2-7, with TRBD2 matching over 14 bases. Trimming took 10 bases from V and 7 from J; bases not matched to a gene: 18. Per the germline V gene, CDR1 is SGHTA and CDR2 is FQGNSA. The CDR3 length is 17 residues.

The rearrangement uses TRBV19 and TRBJ2-2, with 7 bases identical to TRBD1. V shed 7 bases, J shed 8 bases, and the junction held 10 bases outside the gene matches. This CDR3 is built from 14 residues. The germline CDR1 and CDR2 sequences are LNHDA and SQIVND (reference sequence). The CDR3 DNA follows: TGTGCCAGTACTCAACAATTGGGACAGGGGGAGCTGTTTTTT. It encodes CASTQQLGQGELFF.

Here the CDR3 DNA reads TGTGCCAGTAGCGGGAGATGGGGCACAGATACGCAGTATTTT. It codes for CASSGRWGTDTQYF. The V call is TRBV19, the J call TRBJ2-3, with a tentative D call TRBD2 (6 bases). This CDR3 is built from 14 residues. V was pared by 6 bases and J by 1 base, with 11 bases between. Germline V lookup: CDR1 LNHDA, CDR2 SQIVND (reference sequence).

The chain has TRBV15 and TRBJ1-3; possible D gene TRBD1, 5 bases. The ends were cut back, 0 bases at V and 8 bases at J, with 17 bases in the middle. The CDR3 has 16 residues. The V gene's germline CDR1 is LNHNV and CDR2 YYDKDF (reference sequence). CDR3 DNA: TGTGCCACCAGCAGAGATATCCAGGGAGGTGGCTACACCATATATTTT. Amino acid sequence: CATSRDIQGGGYTIYF.